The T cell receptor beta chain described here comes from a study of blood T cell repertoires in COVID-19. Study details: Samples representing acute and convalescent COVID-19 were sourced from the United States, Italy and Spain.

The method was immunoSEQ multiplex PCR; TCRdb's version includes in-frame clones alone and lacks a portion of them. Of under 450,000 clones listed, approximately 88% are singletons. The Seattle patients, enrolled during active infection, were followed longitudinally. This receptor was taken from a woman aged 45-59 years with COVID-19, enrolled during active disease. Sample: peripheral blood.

In DNA form, the CDR3 reads TGTGCCAGCAGTTACAGGGGAGTAGCGGGATATGCCGGGGAGCTGTTTTTT. It is translated as CASSYRGVAGYAGELFF. The rearrangement joins TRBV11-2 to TRBJ2-2; D is possibly TRBD2 (8 bases). Germline V lookup: CDR1 SGHAT, CDR2 FQNNGV. V lost 6 bases and J 6 bases, leaving 23 bases between the germline ends. The CDR3 has 17 amino acids.